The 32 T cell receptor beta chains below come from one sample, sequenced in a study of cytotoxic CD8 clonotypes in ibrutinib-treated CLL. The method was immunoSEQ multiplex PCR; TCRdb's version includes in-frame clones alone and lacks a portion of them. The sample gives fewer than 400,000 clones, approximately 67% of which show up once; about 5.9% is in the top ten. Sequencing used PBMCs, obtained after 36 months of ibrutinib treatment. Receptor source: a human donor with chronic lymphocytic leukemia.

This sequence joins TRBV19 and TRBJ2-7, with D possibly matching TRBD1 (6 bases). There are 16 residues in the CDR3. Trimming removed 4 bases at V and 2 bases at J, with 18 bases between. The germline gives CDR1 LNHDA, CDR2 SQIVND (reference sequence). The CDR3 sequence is CASSTWGSTGTYEQYF. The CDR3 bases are TGTGCCAGTAGTACATGGGGCTCGACAGGTACCTACGAGCAGTACTTC. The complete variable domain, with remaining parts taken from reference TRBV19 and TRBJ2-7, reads DGGITQSPKYLFRKEGQNVTLSCEQNLNHDAMYWYRQDPGQGLRLIYYSQIVNDFQKGDIAEGYSVSREKKESFPLTVTSAQKNPTAFYLCASSTWGSTGTYEQYFGPGTRLTVT.

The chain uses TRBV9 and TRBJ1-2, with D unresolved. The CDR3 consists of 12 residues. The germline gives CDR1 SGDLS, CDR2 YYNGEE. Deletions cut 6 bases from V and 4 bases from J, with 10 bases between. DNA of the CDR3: TGTGCCAGCAACAGAGCAAGCTATGGCTACACCTTC. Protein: CASNRASYGYTF.

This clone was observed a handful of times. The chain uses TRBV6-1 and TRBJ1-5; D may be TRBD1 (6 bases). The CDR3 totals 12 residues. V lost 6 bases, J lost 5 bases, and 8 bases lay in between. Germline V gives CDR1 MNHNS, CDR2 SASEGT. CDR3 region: CASRQGHQPQHF. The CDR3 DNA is TGTGCCAGCAGACAGGGTCATCAGCCCCAGCATTTT.

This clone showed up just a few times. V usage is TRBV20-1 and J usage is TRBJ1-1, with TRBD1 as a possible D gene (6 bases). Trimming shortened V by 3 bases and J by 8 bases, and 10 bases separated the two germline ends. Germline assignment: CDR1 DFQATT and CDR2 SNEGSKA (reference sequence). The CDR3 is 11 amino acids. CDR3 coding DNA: TGCAGTGCTAGGGGGGCTGTAGAAGCTTTCTTT. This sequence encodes CSARGAVEAFF.

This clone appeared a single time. In DNA form, the CDR3 reads TGTGCCAGCAGCGTGTGGGAGGTACCCGAGCAGTACTTC. Translation: CASSVWEVPEQYF. The chain couples TRBV7-8 to TRBJ2-7; D may be TRBD2 (6 bases). Trimming took 5 bases from V and 6 from J, leaving 14 bases between them. Germline values: CDR1 SGHVS, CDR2 FQNEAQ. This CDR3 comprises 13 residues.

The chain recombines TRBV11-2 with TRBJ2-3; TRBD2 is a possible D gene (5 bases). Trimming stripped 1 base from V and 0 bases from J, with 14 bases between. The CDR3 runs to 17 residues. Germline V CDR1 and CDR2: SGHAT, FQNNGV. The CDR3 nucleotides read TGTGCCAGCAGCTTAGCAGAGCGGAGAACTAGCACAGATACGCAGTATTTT. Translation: CASSLAERRTSTDTQYF. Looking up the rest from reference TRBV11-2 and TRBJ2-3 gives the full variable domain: EAGVAQSPRYKIIEKRQSVAFWCNPISGHATLYWYQQILGQGPKLLIQFQNNGVVDDSQLPKDRFSAERLKGVDSTLKIQPAKLEDSAVYLCASSLAERRTSTDTQYFGPGTRLTVL.

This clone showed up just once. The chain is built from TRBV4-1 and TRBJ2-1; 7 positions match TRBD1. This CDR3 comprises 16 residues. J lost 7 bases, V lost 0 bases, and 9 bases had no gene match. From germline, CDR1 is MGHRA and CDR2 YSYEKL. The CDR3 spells CASSQDVGQKGNEQFF. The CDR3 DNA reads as TGCGCCAGCAGCCAAGATGTGGGACAGAAGGGGAATGAGCAGTTCTTC.

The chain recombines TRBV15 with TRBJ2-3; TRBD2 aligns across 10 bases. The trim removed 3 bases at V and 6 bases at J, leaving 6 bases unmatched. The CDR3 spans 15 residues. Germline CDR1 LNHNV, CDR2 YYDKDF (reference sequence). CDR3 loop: CATSSPSGGSDTQYF. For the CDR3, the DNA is TGTGCCACCAGCAGCCCTAGCGGGGGATCGGATACGCAGTATTTT.

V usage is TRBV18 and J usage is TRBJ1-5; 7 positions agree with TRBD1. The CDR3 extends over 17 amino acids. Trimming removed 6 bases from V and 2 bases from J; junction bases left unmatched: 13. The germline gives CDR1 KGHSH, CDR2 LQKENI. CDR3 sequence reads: CASSKDRIPQGNQPQHF. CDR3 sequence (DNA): TGTGCCAGCTCCAAGGACAGGATTCCACAGGGCAATCAGCCCCAGCATTTT. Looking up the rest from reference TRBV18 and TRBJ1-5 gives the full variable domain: NAGVMQNPRHLVRRRGQEARLRCSPMKGHSHVYWYRQLPEEGLKFMVYLQKENIIDESGMPKERFSAEFPKEGPSILRIQQVVRGDSAAYFCASSKDRIPQGNQPQHFGDGTRLSIL.

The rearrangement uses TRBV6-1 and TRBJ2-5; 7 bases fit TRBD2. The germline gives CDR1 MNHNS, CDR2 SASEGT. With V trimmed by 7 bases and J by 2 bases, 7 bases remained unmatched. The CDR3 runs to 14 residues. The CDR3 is CASKAGVRQETQYF. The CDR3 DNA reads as TGTGCCAGCAAGGCGGGAGTTAGGCAAGAGACCCAGTACTTC.

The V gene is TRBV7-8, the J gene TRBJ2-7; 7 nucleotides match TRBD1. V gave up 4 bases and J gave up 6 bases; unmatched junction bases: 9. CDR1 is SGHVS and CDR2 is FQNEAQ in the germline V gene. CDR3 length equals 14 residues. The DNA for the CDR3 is TGTGCCAGCAGCTCCAGACAGGGATGGCGCGAGCAGTACTTC. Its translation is CASSSRQGWREQYF.

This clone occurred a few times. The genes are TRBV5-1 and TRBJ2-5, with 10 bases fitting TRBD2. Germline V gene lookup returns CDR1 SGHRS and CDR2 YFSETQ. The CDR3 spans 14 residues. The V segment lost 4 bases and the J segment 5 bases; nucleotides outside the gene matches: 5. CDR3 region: CASSPGLALETQYF. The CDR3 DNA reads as TGCGCCAGCAGCCCGGGACTAGCGTTGGAGACCCAGTACTTC.

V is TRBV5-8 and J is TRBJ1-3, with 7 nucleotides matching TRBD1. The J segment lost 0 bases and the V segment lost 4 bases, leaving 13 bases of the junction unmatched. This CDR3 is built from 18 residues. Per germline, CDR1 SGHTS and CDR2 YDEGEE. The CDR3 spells CASSTWRDRSYSGNTIYF. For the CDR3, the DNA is TGTGCCAGCAGCACCTGGAGGGACAGAAGTTACTCTGGAAACACCATATATTTT.

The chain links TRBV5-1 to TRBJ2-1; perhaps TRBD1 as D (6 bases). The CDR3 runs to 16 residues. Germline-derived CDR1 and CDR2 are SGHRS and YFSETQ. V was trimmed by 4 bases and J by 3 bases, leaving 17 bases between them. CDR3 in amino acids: CASSPSSWGLYNEQFF. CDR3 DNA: TGCGCCAGCAGCCCGTCTAGCTGGGGGCTCTACAATGAGCAGTTCTTC.

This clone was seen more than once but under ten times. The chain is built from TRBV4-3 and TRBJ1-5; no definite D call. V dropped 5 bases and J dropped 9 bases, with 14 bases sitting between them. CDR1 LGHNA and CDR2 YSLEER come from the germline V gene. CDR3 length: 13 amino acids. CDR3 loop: CASSYSTASPQHF. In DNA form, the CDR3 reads TGCGCCAGCAGCTATTCTACAGCGTCGCCCCAGCATTTT.

The CDR3 loop reads CASSEARTGQETQYF. DNA for the CDR3: TGTGCCAGCAGTGAAGCGCGGACAGGGCAAGAGACCCAGTACTTC. This chain links TRBV2 with TRBJ2-5; TRBD1 agrees at 8 bases. Trimming cost V 0 bases and J 2 bases; bases outside gene matches: 2. The CDR3 sequence is 15 residues long. Germline V lookup: CDR1 SNHLY, CDR2 FYNNEI.

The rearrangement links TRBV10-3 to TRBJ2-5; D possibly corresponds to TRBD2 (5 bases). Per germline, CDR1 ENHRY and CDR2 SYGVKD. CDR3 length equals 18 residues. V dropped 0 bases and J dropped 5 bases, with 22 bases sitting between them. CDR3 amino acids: CAISESMRRTPLGETQYF. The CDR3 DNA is TGTGCCATCAGTGAGTCGATGAGAAGGACTCCTCTGGGGGAGACCCAGTACTTC.

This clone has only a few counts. CDR3 sequence: CASSYTDNEKLFF. As DNA, the CDR3 is TGTGCCAGCAGTTACACAGATAATGAAAAACTGTTTTTT. The rearrangement uses TRBV6-5 and TRBJ1-4; D unclear. This CDR3 spans 13 amino acids. Germline CDR1 and CDR2: MNHEY and SVGAGI. Trimming stripped 2 bases from V and 4 bases from J, with 5 bases between.

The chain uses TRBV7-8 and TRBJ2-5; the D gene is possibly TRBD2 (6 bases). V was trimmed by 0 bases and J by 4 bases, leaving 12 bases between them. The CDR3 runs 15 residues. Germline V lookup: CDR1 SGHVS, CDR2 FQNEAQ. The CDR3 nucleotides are TGTGCCAGCAGCTTAGCGCGCGGGGTTCGAGAGACCCAGTACTTC. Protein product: CASSLARGVRETQYF.

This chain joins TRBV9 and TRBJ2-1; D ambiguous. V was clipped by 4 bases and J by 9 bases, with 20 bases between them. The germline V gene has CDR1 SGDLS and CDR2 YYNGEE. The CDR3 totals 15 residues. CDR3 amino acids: CASSSVEHRTFEQFF. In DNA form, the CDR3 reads TGTGCCAGCAGCTCTGTAGAACACCGAACATTTGAGCAGTTCTTC.

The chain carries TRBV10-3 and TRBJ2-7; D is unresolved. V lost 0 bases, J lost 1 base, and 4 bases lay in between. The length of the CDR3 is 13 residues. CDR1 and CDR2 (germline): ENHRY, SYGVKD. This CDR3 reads CAISESVSYEQYF. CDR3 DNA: TGTGCCATCAGTGAGTCGGTGTCCTACGAGCAGTACTTC.

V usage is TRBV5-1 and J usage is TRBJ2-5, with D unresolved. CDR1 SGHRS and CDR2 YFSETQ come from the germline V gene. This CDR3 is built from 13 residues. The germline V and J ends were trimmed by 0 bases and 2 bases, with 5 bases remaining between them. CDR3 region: CASSLVLQETQYF. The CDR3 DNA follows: TGCGCCAGCAGCTTGGTACTGCAAGAGACCCAGTACTTC.

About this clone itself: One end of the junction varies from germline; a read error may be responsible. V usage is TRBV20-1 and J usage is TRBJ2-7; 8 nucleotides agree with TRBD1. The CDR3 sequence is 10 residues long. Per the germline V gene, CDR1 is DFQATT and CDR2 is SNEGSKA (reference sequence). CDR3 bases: TGCAGTGCTCGAAAGGACAGGGAACTGTTC. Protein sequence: CSARKDRELF.

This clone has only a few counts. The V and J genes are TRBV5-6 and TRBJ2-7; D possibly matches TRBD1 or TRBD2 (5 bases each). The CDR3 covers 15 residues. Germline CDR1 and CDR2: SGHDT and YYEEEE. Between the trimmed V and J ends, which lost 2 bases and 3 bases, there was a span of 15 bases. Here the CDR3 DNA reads TGTGCCAGCAGCTTTCTCGGGCCAGGGAGCTACGAGCAGTACTTC. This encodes CASSFLGPGSYEQYF.

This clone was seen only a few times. CDR3 sequence: CASSDAVYEQYF. CDR3 bases: TGTGCCAGCAGCGACGCGGTTTACGAGCAGTACTTC. The rearrangement uses TRBV6-6 and TRBJ2-7; D remains unclear. The CDR3 runs 12 residues. Trimming left V 6 bases short and J 4 bases short, with 10 bases between. CDR1 and CDR2 from the germline V gene are MNHNY and SVGAGI (reference sequence).

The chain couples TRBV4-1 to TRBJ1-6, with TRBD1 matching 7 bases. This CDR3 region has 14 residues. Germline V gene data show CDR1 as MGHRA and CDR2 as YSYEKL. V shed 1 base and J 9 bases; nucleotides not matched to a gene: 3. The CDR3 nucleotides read TGCGCCAGCAGCCAAGGAGGGACAGTTTCACCCCTCCACTTT. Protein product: CASSQGGTVSPLHF.

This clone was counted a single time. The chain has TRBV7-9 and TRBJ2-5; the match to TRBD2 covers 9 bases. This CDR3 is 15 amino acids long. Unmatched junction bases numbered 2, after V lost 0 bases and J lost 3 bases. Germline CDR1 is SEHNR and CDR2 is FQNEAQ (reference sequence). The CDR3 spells CASSLARLAEETQYF. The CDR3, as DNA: TGTGCCAGCAGCTTAGCGCGACTAGCGGAAGAGACCCAGTACTTC.

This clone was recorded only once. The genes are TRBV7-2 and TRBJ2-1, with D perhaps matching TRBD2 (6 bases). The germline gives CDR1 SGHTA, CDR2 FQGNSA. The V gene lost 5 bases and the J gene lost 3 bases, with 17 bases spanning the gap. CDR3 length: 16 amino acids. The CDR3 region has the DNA TGTGCCAGCAGCCTAATAGGTGGGAGGAACTACAATGAGCAGTTCTTC. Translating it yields CASSLIGGRNYNEQFF.

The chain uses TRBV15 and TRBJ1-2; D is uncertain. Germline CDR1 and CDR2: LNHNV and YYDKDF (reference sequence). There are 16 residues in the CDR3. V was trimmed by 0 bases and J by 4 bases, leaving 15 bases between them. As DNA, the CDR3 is TGTGCCACCAGCAGAGATTCAATCAATGCGTTCTATGGCTACACCTTC. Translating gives CATSRDSINAFYGYTF.

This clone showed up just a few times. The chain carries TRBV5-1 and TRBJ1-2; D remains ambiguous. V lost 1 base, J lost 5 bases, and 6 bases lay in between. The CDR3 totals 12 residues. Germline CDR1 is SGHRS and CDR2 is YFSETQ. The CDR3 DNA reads TGCGCCAGCAGCTTGAACAGATATGGCTACACCTTC. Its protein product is CASSLNRYGYTF.

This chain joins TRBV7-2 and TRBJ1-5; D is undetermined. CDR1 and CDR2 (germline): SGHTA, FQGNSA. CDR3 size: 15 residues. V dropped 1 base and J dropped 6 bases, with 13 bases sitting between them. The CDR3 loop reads CASSLVTGLGQPQHF. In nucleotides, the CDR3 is TGTGCCAGCAGCTTAGTCACGGGTCTGGGTCAGCCCCAGCATTTT. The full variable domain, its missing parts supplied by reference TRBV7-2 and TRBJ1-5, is GAGVSQSPSNKVTEKGKDVELRCDPISGHTALYWYRQSLGQGLEFLIYFQGNSAPDKSGLPSDRFSAERTGGSVSTLTIQRTQQEDSAVYLCASSLVTGLGQPQHFGDGTRLSIL.

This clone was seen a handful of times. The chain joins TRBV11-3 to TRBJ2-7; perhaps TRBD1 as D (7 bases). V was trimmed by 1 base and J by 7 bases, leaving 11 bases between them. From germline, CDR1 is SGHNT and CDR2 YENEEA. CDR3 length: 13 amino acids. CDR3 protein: CASSLGSGGEQYF. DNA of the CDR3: TGTGCCAGCAGCTTAGGCTCAGGGGGGGAGCAGTACTTC.